The T cell receptor (beta chain) under discussion was sequenced for a study of tumor and adjacent non-tumor tissue in lung cancer. The wider study: Histology: about twelve adenocarcinoma, a couple of squamous cell carcinoma, 1 small cell lung cancer.

The study's findings and limits: Top 100 clones took a larger repertoire share in normal lung.

A word on this clonotype: Its antigen is not known. It may be a read error: a sequence one base away is much more abundant.

The CDR3 consists of 13 residues. The J segment lost 9 bases and the V segment lost 3 bases, leaving 7 bases of the junction unmatched. This sample's RNA came from whole unsorted tissue. More than 3 cm separated this lung sample from the edge of the tumor. Donors were chemotherapy-naive, newly diagnosed lung cancer surgical patients in China, August–late 2014. A modified ARM-PCR protocol with three rounds of nested PCR amplified TCRbeta. TCRdb processed the multiplex PCR reads anew with MiXCR; each CDR3 protein has one entry. Among 60,000 to 90,000 distinct CDR3 sequences listed, roughly 70% were seen once.

V and J are TRBV12-3 or TRBV12-4 and TRBJ2-7; 8 nucleotides align to TRBD2. This TCR was recovered from a woman between 50 and 59 years old with non-small cell lung cancer. Sequenced input: distant non-tumor lung tissue. CDR3 loop: CASSFSGGHVQYF. The CDR3 coding sequence is TGTGCCAGCAGTTTTTCGGGGGGGCACGTGCAGTACTTC.